The clone carrying this T cell receptor (beta chain) has a handful of counts. Construction of the TCRbeta library involved unique molecular identifiers. TCRdb independently ran MiXCR on the PCR reads; one entry per CDR3 protein. The sample carries about 410,000 distinct CDR3 sequences, approximately 20% recorded once. This entry belongs to a study of T-cell reconstitution after alpha-beta-depleted transplantation in children. Germline CDR1 MDHEN, CDR2 SYDVKM. The junction had 9 bases not matched to a gene; V was cut back by 5 bases and J by 0 bases. The CDR3 has 16 residues. The gene calls are TRBV28 and TRBJ1-1; 7 nucleotides align to TRBD1. The receptor's source is a human donor who donated a stem cell graft to a child with acute myeloid leukemia. Sequencing used PBMCs from the stem cell graft donor, obtained from the stem cell graft. CDR3 loop: CASSRMQGVMNTEAFF. The CDR3 region has the DNA TGTGCCAGCAGTCGTATGCAGGGGGTAATGAACACTGAAGCTTTCTTT.